This TCR beta chain comes out of a study of T-cell reconstitution after alpha-beta-depleted transplantation in children. On this clonotype: Its antigen is unknown.

Germline V gives CDR1 SGHVS, CDR2 FNYEAQ. The V segment lost 4 bases and the J segment 1 base; nucleotides outside the gene matches: 8. There are 16 residues in the CDR3. Overall study findings and caveats: Reported findings indicate that, about two months after transplant, alpha-beta T cells came from several hundred expanded clones, which were derived from non-depleted graft cells. Where some patients showed high TCRbeta diversity at day 60, it came from recipient T cells and thymic progenitors that had survived.

As it was prepared, the TCRbeta library received unique molecular identifiers. In TCRdb, the PCR reads were re-called with MiXCR into one record per CDR3 protein. This table holds approximately 1,000,000 distinct CDR3 sequences, about 31% found once. This TCR derives from a boy less than two years old who had a stem cell transplant for SCID, so the T cells may come from the graft donor. The chain couples TRBV7-6 to TRBJ1-1; 8 positions agree with TRBD1. The specimen comprised PBMCs, mostly from graft donor cells, sampled 360 days after TCRalphabeta/CD19-depleted stem cell transplant. As DNA, the CDR3 is TGTGCCAGCAGCTCGGACAGGGTATTAAGGAACACTGAAGCTTTCTTT. Protein: CASSSDRVLRNTEAFF.